The TCR beta chain under discussion was sequenced for a study of CD8 T cells in Susac syndrome. The multiple sclerosis controls were treatment-naive patients with relapsing-remitting disease that was stable or active. With random hexamers, reverse transcription was performed on roughly 0.5 to 1 ug of RNA. With immunoSEQ multiplex PCR, TCR beta CDR3 was amplified across 54 Vbeta and 13 Jbeta. In TCRdb, the immunoSEQ multiplex PCR reads were re-called with MiXCR into one record per CDR3 protein. The repertoire consists of about 250,000 distinct CDR3 sequences, with just over 90% occurring once and the leading ten covering approximately 0.07%. V was pared by 5 bases and J by 7 bases, with 9 bases of the junction left unmatched. In germline, CDR1 is LNHNV, CDR2 YYDKDF (reference sequence). This CDR3 contains 16 residues.

The sequenced sample was CD4+ T cells from PBMCs. The chain recombines TRBV15 with TRBJ1-6; 9 bases fit TRBD1. The source of this sequence is a human donor with multiple sclerosis. For the CDR3, the DNA is TGTGCCACCAGCGGGTACGACAGGGGGGGCAATTCACCCCTCCACTTT. Residues: CATSGYDRGGNSPLHF.